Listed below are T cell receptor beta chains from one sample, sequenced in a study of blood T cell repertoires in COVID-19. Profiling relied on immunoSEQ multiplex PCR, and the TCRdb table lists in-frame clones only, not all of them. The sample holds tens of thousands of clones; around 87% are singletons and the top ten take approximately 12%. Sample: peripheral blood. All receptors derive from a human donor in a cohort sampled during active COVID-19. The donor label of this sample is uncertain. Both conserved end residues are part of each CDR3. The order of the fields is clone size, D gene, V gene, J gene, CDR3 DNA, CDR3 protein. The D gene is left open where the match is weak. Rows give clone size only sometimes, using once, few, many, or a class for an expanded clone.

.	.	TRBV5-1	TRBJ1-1	TGCGCCAGCAGCCCGTCACAGGCCTTGAACACTGAAGCTTTCTTT	CASSPSQALNTEAFF
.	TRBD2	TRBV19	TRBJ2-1	TGTGCCAGTATGGTCCTAGCGGGTGACAATGAGCAGTTCTTC	CASMVLAGDNEQFF
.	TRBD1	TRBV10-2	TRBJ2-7	TGCGCCAGCAGCGCCCCGGGACAGGGGGCGTACGAGCAGTACTTC	CASSAPGQGAYEQYF
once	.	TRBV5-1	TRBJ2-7	TGCGCCAGCAGCTTAGAGGACCCAAAGGAGGGGCAGTACTTC	CASSLEDPKEGQYF
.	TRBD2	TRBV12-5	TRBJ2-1	TGTGCTAGTGGAATTTGGACTAGCGGGAGGAACTACAATGAGCAGTTCTTC	CASGIWTSGRNYNEQFF
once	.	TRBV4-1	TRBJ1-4	TGCGCCAGCAGCCAAGATGGGCAACAGTCTAATGAAAAACTGTTTTTT	CASSQDGQQSNEKLFF
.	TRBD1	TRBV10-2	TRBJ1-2	TGCGCCAGCAGTGAGTCTGACAGGGGCTATGGCTACACCTTC	CASSESDRGYGYTF
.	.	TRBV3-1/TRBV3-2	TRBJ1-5	TGTGCCAGCAGCCAAGCCGGGGGGGGAGGCAATCAGCCCCAGCATTTT	CASSQAGGGGNQPQHF
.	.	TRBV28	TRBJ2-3	TGTGCCAGCAGTCTCGGGGGCACAGATACGCAGTATTTT	CASSLGGTDTQYF
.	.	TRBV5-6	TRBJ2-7	TGTGCCAGCAGCTTCCTAGAGGCCGAGCAGTACTTC	CASSFLEAEQYF
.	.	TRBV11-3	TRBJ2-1	TGTGCCAGCAGCTCTTCCGATACAATGATTCAGTTCTTC	CASSSSDTMIQFF
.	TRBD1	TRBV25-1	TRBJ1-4	TGTGCCAGCAGTCCTCAGGGGGTTTTTGAAAAACTGTTTTTT	CASSPQGVFEKLFF
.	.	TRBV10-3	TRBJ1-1	TGTGCCTCAACTGGAGAGGTGAGCACTGAAGCTTTCTTT	CASTGEVSTEAFF
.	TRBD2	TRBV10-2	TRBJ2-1	TGCGCCAGCAGGGGACTAGACGTTTATGAGCAGTTCTTC	CASRGLDVYEQFF
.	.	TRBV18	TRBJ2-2	TGTGCCAGCTCACCACCGGAGCGAAACACCGGGGAGCTGTTTTTT	CASSPPERNTGELFF
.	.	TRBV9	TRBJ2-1	TGTGCCAGCAGCCCCCGTGCAGGGACTGTCGGGAATGAGCAGTTCTTC	CASSPRAGTVGNEQFF
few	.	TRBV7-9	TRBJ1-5	TGTGCCAGCAGCTTACATAGCAATCAGCCCCAGCATTTT	CASSLHSNQPQHF
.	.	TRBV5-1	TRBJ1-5	TGCGCCAGCAGCTTCGGCGAGGGTAGCAATCAGCCCCAGCATTTT	CASSFGEGSNQPQHF
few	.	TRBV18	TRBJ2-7	TGTGCCAGCTCCCCCCCGGGACTCACCTACGAGCAGTACTTC	CASSPPGLTYEQYF
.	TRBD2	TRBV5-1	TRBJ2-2	TGCGCCAGCAGCCTGAGGGGACTAGCTCTTTCCACCGGGGAGCTGTTTTTT	CASSLRGLALSTGELFF
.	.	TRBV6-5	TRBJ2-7	TGTGCCAGCAGTTATCAGGGGAACTACGAGCAGTACTTC	CASSYQGNYEQYF
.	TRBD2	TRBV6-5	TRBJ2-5	TGTGCCAGCAGGGCCATAGCGGGAGGGCTGAAGACCCAGTACTTC	CASRAIAGGLKTQYF
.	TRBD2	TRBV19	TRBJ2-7	TGTGCCAGTAGTATCCCCAAAGCGGGAGCTAGCGAGCAGTACTTC	CASSIPKAGASEQYF
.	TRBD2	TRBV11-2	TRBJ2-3	TGTGCCAGCAGCTTAGTGCTGAGCGGGAGTCAATCGGATACGCAGTATTTT	CASSLVLSGSQSDTQYF
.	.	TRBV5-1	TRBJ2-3	TGCGCCAGCAGCTTGGGGGCGAGCACAGATACGCAGTATTTT	CASSLGASTDTQYF
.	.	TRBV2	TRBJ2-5	TGTGCCAGCAGTGAAGACAGGGAGGGGACCCAGTACTTC	CASSEDREGTQYF
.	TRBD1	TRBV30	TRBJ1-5	TGTGCCTGGAGTCTGGGACAGCTTTATAGCAATCAGCCCCAGCATTTT	CAWSLGQLYSNQPQHF
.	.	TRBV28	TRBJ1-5	TGTGCCAGCAGTTTATCATATGTCCCCTTCACTCCCGGAGGTAGCAATCAGCCCCAGCATTTT	CASSLSYVPFTPGGSNQPQHF
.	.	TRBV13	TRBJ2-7	TGTGCCAGCAGCTTAAGAAGGGGTGGTAGGGAGCAGTACTTC	CASSLRRGGREQYF
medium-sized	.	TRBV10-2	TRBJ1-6	TGCGCCAGCAGGATTACGGCGGATTCTAATTCACCCCTCCACTTT	CASRITADSNSPLHF
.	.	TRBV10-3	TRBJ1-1	TGTGCCATCAGTGAGTCTTATGGGCCCAACACTGAAGCTTTCTTT	CAISESYGPNTEAFF
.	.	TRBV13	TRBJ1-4	TGTGCCAGCAGGGGGGGAGGGAATGAAAAACTGTTTTTT	CASRGGGNEKLFF
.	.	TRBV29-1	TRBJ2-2	TGCAGCGGACGGAGGGCCATGGCCGGGGAGCTGTTTTTT	CSGRRAMAGELFF
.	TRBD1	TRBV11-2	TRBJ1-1	TGTGCCAGCAGGGTGCCAGGGGGAGGTACTGAAGCTTTCTTT	CASRVPGGGTEAFF
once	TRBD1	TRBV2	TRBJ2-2	TGTGCCAGCAGAGAGGGACAGGGGGGCACCGGGGAGCTGTTTTTT	CASREGQGGTGELFF
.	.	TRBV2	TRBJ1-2	TGTGCCAGCAGTGCAGGGGAGAGGGACTATGGCTACACCTTC	CASSAGERDYGYTF
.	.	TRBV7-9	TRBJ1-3	TGTGCCAGCAGCTTAGCCCCGGACCTCGGGGACACCATATATTTT	CASSLAPDLGDTIYF
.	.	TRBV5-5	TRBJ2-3	TGTGCCAGCAGCCCCCAGCCAGGCAGCACAGATACGCAGTATTTT	CASSPQPGSTDTQYF
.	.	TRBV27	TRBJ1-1	TGTGCCAGCAGTCCCAGGTCAGGGGTGAACACTGAAGCTTTCTTT	CASSPRSGVNTEAFF